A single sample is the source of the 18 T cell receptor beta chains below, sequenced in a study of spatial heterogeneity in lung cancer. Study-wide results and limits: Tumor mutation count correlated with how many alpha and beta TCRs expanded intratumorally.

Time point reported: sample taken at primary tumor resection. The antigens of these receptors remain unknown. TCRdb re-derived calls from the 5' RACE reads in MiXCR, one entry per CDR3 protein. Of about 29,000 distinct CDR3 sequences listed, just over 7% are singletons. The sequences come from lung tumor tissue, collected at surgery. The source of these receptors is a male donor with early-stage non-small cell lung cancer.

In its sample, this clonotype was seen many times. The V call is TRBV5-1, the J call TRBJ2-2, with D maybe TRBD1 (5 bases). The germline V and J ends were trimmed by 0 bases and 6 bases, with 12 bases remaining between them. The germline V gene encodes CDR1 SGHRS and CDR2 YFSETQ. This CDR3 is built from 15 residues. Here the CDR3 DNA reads TGCGCCAGCAGCTTGGGCGCCGCCAGGGCCGGGGAGCTGTTTTTT. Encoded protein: CASSLGAARAGELFF.

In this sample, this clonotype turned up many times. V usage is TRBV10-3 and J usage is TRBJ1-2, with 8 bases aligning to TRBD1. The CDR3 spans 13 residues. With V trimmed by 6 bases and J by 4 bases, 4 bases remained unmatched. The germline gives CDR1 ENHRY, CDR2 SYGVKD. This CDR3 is CAISSGTGYGYTF. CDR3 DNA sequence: TGTGCCATCAGCTCCGGGACAGGCTATGGCTACACCTTC.

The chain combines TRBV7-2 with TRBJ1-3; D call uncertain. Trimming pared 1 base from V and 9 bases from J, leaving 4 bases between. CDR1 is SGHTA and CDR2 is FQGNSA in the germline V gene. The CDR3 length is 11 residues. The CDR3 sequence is CASSLDITIYF. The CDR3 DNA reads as TGTGCCAGCAGCTTAGATATCACCATATATTTT. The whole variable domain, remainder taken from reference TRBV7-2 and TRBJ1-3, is GAGVSQSPSNKVTEKGKDVELRCDPISGHTALYWYRQSLGQGLEFLIYFQGNSAPDKSGLPSDRFSAERTGGSVSTLTIQRTQQEDSAVYLCASSLDITIYFGEGSWLTVV.

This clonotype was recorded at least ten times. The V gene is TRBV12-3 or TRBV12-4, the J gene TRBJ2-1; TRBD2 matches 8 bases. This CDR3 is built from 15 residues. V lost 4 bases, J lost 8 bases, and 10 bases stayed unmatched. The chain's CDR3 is CASSSLELAGYEQFF. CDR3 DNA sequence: TGTGCCAGCAGTTCCCTCGAATTAGCGGGGTATGAGCAGTTCTTC.

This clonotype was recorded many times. The CDR3 region has the DNA TGTGCCAGCAGCTTGGCTGGGACGGGGTACACTGAAGCTTTCTTT. Translated: CASSLAGTGYTEAFF. The V gene is TRBV5-6, the J gene TRBJ1-1; D may be TRBD1 (5 bases). CDR1 and CDR2 (germline): SGHDT, YYEEEE. The CDR3 runs 15 residues. V shed 0 bases and J shed 3 bases, with 12 bases lying between them.

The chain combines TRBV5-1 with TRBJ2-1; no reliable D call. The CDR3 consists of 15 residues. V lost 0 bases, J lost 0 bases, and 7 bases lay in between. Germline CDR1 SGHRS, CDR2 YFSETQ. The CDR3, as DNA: TGCGCCAGCAGCTTGGCAGGCTTCTCCTACAATGAGCAGTTCTTC. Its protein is CASSLAGFSYNEQFF.

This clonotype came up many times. The DNA of the CDR3 is TGCAGTGCCAGGGAGATCTATGGCTACACCTTC. It codes for CSAREIYGYTF. The chain employs TRBV20-1 and TRBJ1-2, with D perhaps matching TRBD1 (5 bases). Per germline, CDR1 DFQATT and CDR2 SNEGSKA (reference sequence). CDR3 length: 11 amino acids. V lost 6 bases and J lost 4, with 9 bases in between.

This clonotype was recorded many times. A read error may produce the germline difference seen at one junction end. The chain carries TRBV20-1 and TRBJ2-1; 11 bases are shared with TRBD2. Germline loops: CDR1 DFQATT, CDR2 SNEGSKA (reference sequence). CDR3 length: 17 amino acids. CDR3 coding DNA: TGCAGTTCTAGGCGGCTAGCGGGGGGAGACTCCTACAATGAGCAGTTCTTC. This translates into CSSRRLAGGDSYNEQFF.

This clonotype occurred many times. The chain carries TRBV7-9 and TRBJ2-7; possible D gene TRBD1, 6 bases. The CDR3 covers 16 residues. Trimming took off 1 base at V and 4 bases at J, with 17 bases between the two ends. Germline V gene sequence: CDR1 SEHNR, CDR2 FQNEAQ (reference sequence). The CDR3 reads CASSLGDIRWGYEQYF. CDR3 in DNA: TGTGCCAGCAGCTTAGGGGACATTCGTTGGGGTTACGAGCAGTACTTC.

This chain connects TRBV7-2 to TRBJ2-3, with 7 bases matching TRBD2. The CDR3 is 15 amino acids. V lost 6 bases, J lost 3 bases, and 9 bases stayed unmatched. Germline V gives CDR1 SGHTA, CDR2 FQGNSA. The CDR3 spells CASSSKAGRTDTQYF. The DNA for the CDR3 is TGTGCCAGCAGTTCAAAAGCGGGGAGGACAGATACGCAGTATTTT.

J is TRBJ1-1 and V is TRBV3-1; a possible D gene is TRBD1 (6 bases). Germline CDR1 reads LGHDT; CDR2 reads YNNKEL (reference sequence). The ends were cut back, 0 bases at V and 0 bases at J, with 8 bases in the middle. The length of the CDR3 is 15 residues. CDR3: CASSQDTGLNTEAFF. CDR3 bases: TGTGCCAGCAGCCAAGATACAGGGCTGAACACTGAAGCTTTCTTT.

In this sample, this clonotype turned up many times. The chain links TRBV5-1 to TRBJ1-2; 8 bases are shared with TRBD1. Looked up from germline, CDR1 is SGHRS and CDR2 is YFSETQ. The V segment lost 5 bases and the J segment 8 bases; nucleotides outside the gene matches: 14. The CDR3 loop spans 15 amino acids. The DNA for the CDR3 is TGCGCCAGCAGGCCTACTCCGACAGGGGCGGAGGGCTACACCTTC. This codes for CASRPTPTGAEGYTF.

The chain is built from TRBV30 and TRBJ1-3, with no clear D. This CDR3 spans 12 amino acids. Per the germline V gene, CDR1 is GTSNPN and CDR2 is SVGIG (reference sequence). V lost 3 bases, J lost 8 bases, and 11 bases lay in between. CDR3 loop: CAWSPLGDTIYF. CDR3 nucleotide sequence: TGTGCCTGGAGCCCACTTGGGGACACCATATATTTT.

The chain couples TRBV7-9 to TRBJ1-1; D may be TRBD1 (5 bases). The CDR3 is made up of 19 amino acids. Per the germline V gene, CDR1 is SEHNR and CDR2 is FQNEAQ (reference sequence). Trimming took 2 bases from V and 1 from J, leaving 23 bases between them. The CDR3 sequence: CASSLNSMEQVKGNTEAFF. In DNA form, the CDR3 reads TGTGCCAGCAGCTTAAATTCAATGGAACAGGTAAAAGGGAACACTGAAGCTTTCTTT.

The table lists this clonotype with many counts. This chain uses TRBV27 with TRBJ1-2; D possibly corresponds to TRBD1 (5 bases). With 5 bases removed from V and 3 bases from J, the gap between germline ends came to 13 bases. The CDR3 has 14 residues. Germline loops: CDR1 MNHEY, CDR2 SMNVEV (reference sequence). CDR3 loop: CASSRRTRDYGYTF. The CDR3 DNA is TGTGCCAGCAGTCGACGGACACGGGACTATGGCTACACCTTC.

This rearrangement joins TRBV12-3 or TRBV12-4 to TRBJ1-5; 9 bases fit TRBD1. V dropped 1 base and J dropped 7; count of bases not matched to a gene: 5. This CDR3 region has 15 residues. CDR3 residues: CASSLGDRAEQPQHF. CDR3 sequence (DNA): TGTGCCAGCAGTTTAGGGGACAGGGCAGAGCAGCCCCAGCATTTT.

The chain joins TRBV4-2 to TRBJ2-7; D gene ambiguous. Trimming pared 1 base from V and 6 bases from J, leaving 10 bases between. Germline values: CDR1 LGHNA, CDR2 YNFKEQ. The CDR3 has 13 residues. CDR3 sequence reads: CASSQGGGPEQYF. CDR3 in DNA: TGTGCCAGCAGCCAAGGGGGTGGACCCGAGCAGTACTTC.

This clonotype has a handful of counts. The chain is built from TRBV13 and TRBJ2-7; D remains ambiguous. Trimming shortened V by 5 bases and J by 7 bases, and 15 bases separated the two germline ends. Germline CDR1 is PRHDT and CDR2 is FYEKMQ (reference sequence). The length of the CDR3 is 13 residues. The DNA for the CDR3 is TGTGCCAGCAGCCCCGTCGCCAACCCGGAGCAGTACTTC. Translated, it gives CASSPVANPEQYF.